The rows below give T cell receptor beta chains drawn from one sample of a study of OX40 agonist ivuxolimab in advanced cancers. Assay: immunoSEQ multiplex PCR; the TCRdb copy retains only in-frame clones and omits some. The top ten clones hold under 1.2% of a sample with 60,000 to 75,000 clones, about 82% of them seen once. This specimen consisted of CD4+ or CD8+ T cells sorted from blood, obtained in a trial of the OX40 agonist ivuxolimab. The source is an adult with an advanced solid tumor such as melanoma, head and neck, liver or kidney cancer. CDR3s include the opening cysteine and the closing phenylalanine or tryptophan. D genes are given only for firm matches. Clone size is given for some rows only: seen once, a few or many times, or a class if the clone is expanded.

V gene: TRBV18; D gene: .; J gene: TRBJ1-2; clone size: .; CDR3 DNA: TGTGCCAGCTCACCCACCAAGCTTTCTAACTATGGCTACACCTTC; CDR3 protein: CASSPTKLSNYGYTF
V gene: TRBV6-6; D gene: .; J gene: TRBJ2-1; clone size: .; CDR3 DNA: TGTGCCAGCAACTCGGGGAACTCGGGTAATGAGCAGTTCTTC; CDR3 protein: CASNSGNSGNEQFF
V gene: TRBV6-5; D gene: .; J gene: TRBJ2-3; clone size: .; CDR3 DNA: TGTGCCAGCGGCACAGATACGCAGTATTTT; CDR3 protein: CASGTDTQYF
V gene: TRBV6-5; D gene: .; J gene: TRBJ1-1; clone size: .; CDR3 DNA: TGTGCCAGCAGTGGGGGCTCACTTAACACTGAAGCTTTCTTT; CDR3 protein: CASSGGSLNTEAFF
V gene: TRBV7-9; D gene: .; J gene: TRBJ1-1; clone size: .; CDR3 DNA: TGTGCCAGCAGCTTAGGGTCGGGACAGAACACTGAAGCTTTCTTT; CDR3 protein: CASSLGSGQNTEAFF
V gene: TRBV14; D gene: .; J gene: TRBJ2-3; clone size: .; CDR3 DNA: TGTGCCAGCAGCCAAGTAGGAGGCAGCACAGATACGCAGTATTTT; CDR3 protein: CASSQVGGSTDTQYF
V gene: TRBV5-4; D gene: TRBD2; J gene: TRBJ2-1; clone size: few; CDR3 DNA: TGTGCCAGCAGCTCCGGGACTAGCGGGGGGGATGAGCAGTTCTTC; CDR3 protein: CASSSGTSGGDEQFF
V gene: TRBV28; D gene: TRBD1; J gene: TRBJ2-1; clone size: .; CDR3 DNA: TGTGCCAGCCGCTTGGGGCCCCGGGACAGGGATTACAATGAGCAGTTCTTC; CDR3 protein: CASRLGPRDRDYNEQFF
V gene: TRBV7-2; D gene: TRBD2; J gene: TRBJ2-2; clone size: .; CDR3 DNA: TGTGCCAGCGGAGAGCGGGGGGGAAACACCGGGGAGCTGTTTTTT; CDR3 protein: CASGERGGNTGELFF
V gene: TRBV4-1; D gene: TRBD1; J gene: TRBJ1-2; clone size: .; CDR3 DNA: TGCGCCAGCAGCCCTCCCGGGACAGGGGATTATGGCTACACCTTC; CDR3 protein: CASSPPGTGDYGYTF
V gene: TRBV5-8; D gene: TRBD1; J gene: TRBJ1-4; clone size: .; CDR3 DNA: TGTGCCAGCAGCCTGGGTGGGACAGGTCGGGAAAAACTGTTTTTT; CDR3 protein: CASSLGGTGREKLFF
V gene: TRBV4-2; D gene: .; J gene: TRBJ1-4; clone size: .; CDR3 DNA: TGTGCCAGCAGCCAAGATAGGGGAGGATGGGAAGAAAAACTGTTTTTT; CDR3 protein: CASSQDRGGWEEKLFF
V gene: TRBV7-2; D gene: .; J gene: TRBJ2-3; clone size: .; CDR3 DNA: TGTGCCAGCAGCTTAGCCGGGGGGCCCTCCACAGATACGCAGTATTTT; CDR3 protein: CASSLAGGPSTDTQYF
V gene: TRBV29-1; D gene: .; J gene: TRBJ1-5; clone size: .; CDR3 DNA: TGCAGCGTCGGGACCAATATAGGGACCCAGCATTTT; CDR3 protein: CSVGTNIGTQHF
V gene: TRBV2; D gene: TRBD1; J gene: TRBJ2-2; clone size: .; CDR3 DNA: TGTGCCAGCAGTGAAAGGGTCCGGGACAGGGTGAACACCGGGGAGCTGTTTTTT; CDR3 protein: CASSERVRDRVNTGELFF
V gene: TRBV5-4; D gene: TRBD2; J gene: TRBJ2-3; clone size: .; CDR3 DNA: TGTGCCAGCAGCCAGCCAAGTAGCGGGGGGCGGGATACGCAGTATTTT; CDR3 protein: CASSQPSSGGRDTQYF
V gene: TRBV28; D gene: TRBD1; J gene: TRBJ1-4; clone size: .; CDR3 DNA: TGTGCCAGCAGTATCGGAGGACAGGGATCTAATGAAAAACTGTTTTTT; CDR3 protein: CASSIGGQGSNEKLFF
V gene: TRBV6-4; D gene: .; J gene: TRBJ2-2; clone size: .; CDR3 DNA: TGTGCCAGCAGTGACTCGGGCCTCACCGGGGAGCTGTTTTTT; CDR3 protein: CASSDSGLTGELFF
V gene: TRBV5-4; D gene: TRBD1; J gene: TRBJ1-2; clone size: once; CDR3 DNA: TGTGCCAGCAGCTTCCGGACAGGGGGCGCTTATGGCTACACCTTC; CDR3 protein: CASSFRTGGAYGYTF
V gene: TRBV4-1; D gene: .; J gene: TRBJ2-5; clone size: .; CDR3 DNA: TGCGCCAGCAGCCGGGCAGGGCTACAAGAGACCCAGTACTTC; CDR3 protein: CASSRAGLQETQYF
V gene: TRBV7-6; D gene: TRBD1; J gene: TRBJ1-6; clone size: .; CDR3 DNA: TGTGCCAGCAGCTCGGGACAGGGGAGTAATTCACCCCTCCACTTT; CDR3 protein: CASSSGQGSNSPLHF
V gene: TRBV7-6; D gene: .; J gene: TRBJ1-5; clone size: many; CDR3 DNA: TGTGCCAGCACCAAAGGGGGAGGTTATAATAGCAATCAGCCCCAGCATTTT; CDR3 protein: CASTKGGGYNSNQPQHF
V gene: TRBV5-1; D gene: .; J gene: TRBJ1-1; clone size: .; CDR3 DNA: TGCGCCAGCAGCTTTGAGGGGGGGAGGAACACTGAAGCTTTCTTT; CDR3 protein: CASSFEGGRNTEAFF
V gene: TRBV6-1; D gene: TRBD1; J gene: TRBJ1-1; clone size: once; CDR3 DNA: TGTGCCAGCACCGGACAGGGGGACGGTGAAGCTTTCTTT; CDR3 protein: CASTGQGDGEAFF